These 5 T cell receptor beta chains were sequenced from one sample in a study of T cells after somatic rescue of genetic block. Clones were sequenced by immunoSEQ multiplex PCR, and TCRdb holds only the in-frame ones, with some missing. The sample yields around 52,000 clones, around 96% seen once. The sequenced sample consisted of peripheral blood mononuclear cells (PBMCs). The receptors were sampled from a child younger than two.

The genes are TRBV4-2 and TRBJ2-7; no clear D. The ends were cut back, 6 bases at V and 5 bases at J, with 14 bases in the middle. Germline V gene sequence: CDR1 LGHNA, CDR2 YNFKEQ. This CDR3 spans 13 amino acids. CDR3 sequence reads: CASRDPGEDEQYF. The DNA for the CDR3 is TGTGCCAGCAGGGATCCCGGAGAGGACGAGCAGTACTTC.

The gene calls are TRBV5-4 and TRBJ1-4; 8 positions agree with TRBD1. With 7 bases clipped from V and 4 bases from J, the junction kept 6 bases outside the gene matches. CDR1 and CDR2 from the germline V gene are SGHNT and YYREEE (reference sequence). The CDR3 covers 14 residues. The CDR3 is CASGEGQGNEKLFF. CDR3 sequence (DNA): TGTGCCAGCGGAGAAGGACAGGGTAATGAAAAACTGTTTTTT.

The V gene is TRBV2, the J gene TRBJ2-7; TRBD1 might be the D (6 bases). CDR3 length: 13 amino acids. Trimming shortened V by 6 bases and J by 2 bases, and 11 bases separated the two germline ends. CDR1 and CDR2 (germline): SNHLY, FYNNEI. CDR3 loop: CASRGGATYEQYF. The CDR3 coding sequence is TGTGCCAGCAGAGGGGGAGCCACCTACGAGCAGTACTTC. Complete variable domain (other parts from reference TRBV2 and TRBJ2-7): EPEVTQTPSHQVTQMGQEVILRCVPISNHLYFYWYRQILGQKVEFLVSFYNNEISEKSEIFDDQFSVERPDGSNFTLKIRSTKLEDSAMYFCASRGGATYEQYFGPGTRLTVT.

The rearrangement joins TRBV5-4 to TRBJ2-5; D unclear. Germline V gene sequence: CDR1 SGHNT, CDR2 YYREEE (reference sequence). V was trimmed by 2 bases and J by 0 bases, leaving 5 bases between them. The CDR3 contains 13 residues. Here the CDR3 DNA reads TGTGCCAGCAGCTTCGGCAACCAAGAGACCCAGTACTTC. This translates into CASSFGNQETQYF.

The V and J genes are TRBV5-5 and TRBJ2-3; D is possibly TRBD1 or TRBD2 (5 bases each). Trimming took off 1 base at V and 3 bases at J, with 12 bases between the two ends. CDR3 size: 15 residues. CDR1 and CDR2 from the germline V gene are SGHKS and YYEKEE (reference sequence). For the CDR3, the DNA is TGTGCCAGCAGCTTGTTTGGGACCGGTACAGATACGCAGTATTTT. Its protein is CASSLFGTGTDTQYF.